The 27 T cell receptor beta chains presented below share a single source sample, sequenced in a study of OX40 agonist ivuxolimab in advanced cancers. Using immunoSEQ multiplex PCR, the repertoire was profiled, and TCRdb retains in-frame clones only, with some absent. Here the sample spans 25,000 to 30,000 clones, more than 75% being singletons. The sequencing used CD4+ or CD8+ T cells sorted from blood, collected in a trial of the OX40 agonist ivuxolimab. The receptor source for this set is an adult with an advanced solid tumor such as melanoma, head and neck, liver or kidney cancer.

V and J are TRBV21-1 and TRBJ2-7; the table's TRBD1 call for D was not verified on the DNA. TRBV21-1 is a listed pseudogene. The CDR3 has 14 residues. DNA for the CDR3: TGTGCCAGCAGCAAAGATGGCCAGGGCTACGAGCAGTACTTC. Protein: CASSKDGQGYEQYF.

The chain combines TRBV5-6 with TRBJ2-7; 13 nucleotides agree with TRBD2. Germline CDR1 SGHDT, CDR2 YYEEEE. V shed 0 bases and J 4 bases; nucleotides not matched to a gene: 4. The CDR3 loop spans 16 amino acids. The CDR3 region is CASSLGLAGGLYEQYF. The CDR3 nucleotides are TGTGCCAGCAGCTTGGGACTAGCGGGAGGTTTGTACGAGCAGTACTTC.

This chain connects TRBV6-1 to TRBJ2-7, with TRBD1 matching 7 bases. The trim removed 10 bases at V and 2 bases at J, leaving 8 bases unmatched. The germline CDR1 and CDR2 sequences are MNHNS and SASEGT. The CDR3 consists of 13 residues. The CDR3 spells CATQGDSPYEQYF. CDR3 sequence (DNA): TGTGCCACCCAGGGGGACAGTCCCTACGAGCAGTACTTC.

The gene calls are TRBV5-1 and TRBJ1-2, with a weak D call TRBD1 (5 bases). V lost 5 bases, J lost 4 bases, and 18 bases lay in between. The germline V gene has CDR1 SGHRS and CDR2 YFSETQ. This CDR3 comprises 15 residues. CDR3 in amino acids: CASSDGSLTGYGYTF. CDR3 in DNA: TGCGCCAGCAGTGATGGGAGCTTAACAGGCTATGGCTACACCTTC.

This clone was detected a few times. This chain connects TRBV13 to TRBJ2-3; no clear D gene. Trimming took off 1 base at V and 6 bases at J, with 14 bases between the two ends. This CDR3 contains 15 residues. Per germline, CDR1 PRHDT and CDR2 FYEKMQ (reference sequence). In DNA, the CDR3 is TGTGCCAGCAGCTTAGTCCCATCCCACGTGGATACGCAGTATTTT. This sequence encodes CASSLVPSHVDTQYF.

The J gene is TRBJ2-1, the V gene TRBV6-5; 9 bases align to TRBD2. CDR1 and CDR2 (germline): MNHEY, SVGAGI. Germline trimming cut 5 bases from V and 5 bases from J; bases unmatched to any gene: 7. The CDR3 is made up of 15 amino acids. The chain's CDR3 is CASSLIAGVNNEQFF. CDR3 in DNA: TGTGCCAGCAGTCTGATAGCGGGAGTCAACAATGAGCAGTTCTTC.

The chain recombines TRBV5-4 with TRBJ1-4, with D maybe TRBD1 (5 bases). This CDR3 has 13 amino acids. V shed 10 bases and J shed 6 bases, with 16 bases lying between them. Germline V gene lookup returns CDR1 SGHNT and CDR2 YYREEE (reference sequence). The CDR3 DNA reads TGTGCCTATAGGGGCTATGGGGATGAAAAACTGTTTTTT. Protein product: CAYRGYGDEKLFF.

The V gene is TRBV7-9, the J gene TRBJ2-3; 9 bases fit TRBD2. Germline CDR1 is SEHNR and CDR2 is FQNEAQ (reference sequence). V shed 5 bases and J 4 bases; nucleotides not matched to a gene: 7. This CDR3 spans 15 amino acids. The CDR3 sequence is CASSAQAGGADTQYF. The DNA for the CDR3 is TGTGCCAGCAGCGCTCAAGCGGGGGGAGCAGATACGCAGTATTTT.

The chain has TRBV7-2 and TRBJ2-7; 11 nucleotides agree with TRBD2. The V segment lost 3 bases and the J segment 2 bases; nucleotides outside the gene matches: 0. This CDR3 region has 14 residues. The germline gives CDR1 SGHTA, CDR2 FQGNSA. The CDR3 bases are TGTGCCAGCAGCTTTAGCGGGGGGGCCTACGAGCAGTACTTC. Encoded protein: CASSFSGGAYEQYF.

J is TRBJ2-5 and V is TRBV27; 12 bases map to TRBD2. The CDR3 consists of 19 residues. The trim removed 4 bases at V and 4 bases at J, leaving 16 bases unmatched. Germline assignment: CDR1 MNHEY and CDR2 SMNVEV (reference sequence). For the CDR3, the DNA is TGTGCCAGCAGTTCCTTATCCCGGCTAGCGGGGGGGGACATAGAGACCCAGTACTTC. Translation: CASSSLSRLAGGDIETQYF.

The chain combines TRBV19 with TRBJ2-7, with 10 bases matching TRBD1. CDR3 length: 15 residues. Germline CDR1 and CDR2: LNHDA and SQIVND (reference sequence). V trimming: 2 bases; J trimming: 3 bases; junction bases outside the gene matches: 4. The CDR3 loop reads CASSIKDRGHYEQYF. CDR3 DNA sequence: TGTGCCAGTAGTATAAAAGACAGGGGGCACTACGAGCAGTACTTC.

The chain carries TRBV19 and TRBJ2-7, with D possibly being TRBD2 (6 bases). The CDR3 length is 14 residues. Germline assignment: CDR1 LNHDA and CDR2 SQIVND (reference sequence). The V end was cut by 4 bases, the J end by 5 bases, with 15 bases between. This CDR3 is CASSKSPGVDEQYF. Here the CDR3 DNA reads TGTGCCAGTAGTAAGTCCCCGGGGGTTGACGAGCAGTACTTC. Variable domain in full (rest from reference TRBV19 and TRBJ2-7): DGGITQSPKYLFRKEGQNVTLSCEQNLNHDAMYWYRQDPGQGLRLIYYSQIVNDFQKGDIAEGYSVSREKKESFPLTVTSAQKNPTAFYLCASSKSPGVDEQYFGPGTRLTVT.

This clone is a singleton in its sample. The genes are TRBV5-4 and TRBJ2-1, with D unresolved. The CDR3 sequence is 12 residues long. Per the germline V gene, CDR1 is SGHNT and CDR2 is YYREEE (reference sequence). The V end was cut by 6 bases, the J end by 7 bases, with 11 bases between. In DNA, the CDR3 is TGTGCCAGCACCGACGGTGGGAATGAGCAGTTCTTC. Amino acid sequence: CASTDGGNEQFF.

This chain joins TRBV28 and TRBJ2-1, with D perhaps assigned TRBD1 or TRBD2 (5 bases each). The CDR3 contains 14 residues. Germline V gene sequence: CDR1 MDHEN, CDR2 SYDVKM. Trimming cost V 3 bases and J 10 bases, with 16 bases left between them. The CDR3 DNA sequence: TGTGCCAGCAGTTTCTCCAGTAGGGGAGTGGAGCAGTTCTTC. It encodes CASSFSSRGVEQFF.

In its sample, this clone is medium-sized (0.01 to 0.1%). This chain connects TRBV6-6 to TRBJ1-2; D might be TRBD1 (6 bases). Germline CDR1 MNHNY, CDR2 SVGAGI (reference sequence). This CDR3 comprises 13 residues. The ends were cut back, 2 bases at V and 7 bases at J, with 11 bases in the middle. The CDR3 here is CASSYPHRAGYTF. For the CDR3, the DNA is TGTGCCAGCAGTTACCCCCACAGGGCTGGCTACACCTTC.

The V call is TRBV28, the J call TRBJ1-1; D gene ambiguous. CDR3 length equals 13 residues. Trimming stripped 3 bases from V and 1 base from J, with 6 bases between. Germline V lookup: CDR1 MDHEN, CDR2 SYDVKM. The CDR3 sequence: CASSFKGNTEAFF. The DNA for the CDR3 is TGTGCCAGCAGTTTTAAGGGGAACACTGAAGCTTTCTTT.

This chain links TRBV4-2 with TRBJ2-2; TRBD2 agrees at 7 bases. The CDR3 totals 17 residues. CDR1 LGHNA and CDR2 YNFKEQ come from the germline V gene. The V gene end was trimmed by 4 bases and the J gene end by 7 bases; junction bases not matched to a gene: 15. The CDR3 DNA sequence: TGTGCCAGCAGCCCAGACCCCGAGGCGGGAGATGTCGGGGAGCTGTTTTTT. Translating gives CASSPDPEAGDVGELFF.

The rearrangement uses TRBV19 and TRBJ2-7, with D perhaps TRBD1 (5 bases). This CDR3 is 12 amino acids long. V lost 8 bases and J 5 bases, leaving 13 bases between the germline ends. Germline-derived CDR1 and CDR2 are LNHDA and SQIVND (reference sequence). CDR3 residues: CASAKGQNEQYF. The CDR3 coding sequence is TGTGCCAGTGCCAAGGGGCAAAACGAGCAGTACTTC.

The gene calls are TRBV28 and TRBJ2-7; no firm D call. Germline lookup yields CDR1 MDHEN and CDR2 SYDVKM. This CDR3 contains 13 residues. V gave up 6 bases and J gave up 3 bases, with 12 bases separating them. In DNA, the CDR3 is TGTGCCAGCAGCTTAGGACGGATCTACGAGCAGTACTTC. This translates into CASSLGRIYEQYF. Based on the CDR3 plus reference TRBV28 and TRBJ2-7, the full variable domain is DVKVTQSSRYLVKRTGEKVFLECVQDMDHENMFWYRQDPGLGLRLIYFSYDVKMKEKGDIPEGYSVSREKKERFSLILESASTNQTSMYLCASSLGRIYEQYFGPGTRLTVT.

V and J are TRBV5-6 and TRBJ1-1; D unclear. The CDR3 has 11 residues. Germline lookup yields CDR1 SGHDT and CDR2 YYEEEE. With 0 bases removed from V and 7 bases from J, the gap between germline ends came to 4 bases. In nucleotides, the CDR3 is TGTGCCAGCAGCTTGGAGGATGAAGCTTTCTTT. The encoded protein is CASSLEDEAFF.

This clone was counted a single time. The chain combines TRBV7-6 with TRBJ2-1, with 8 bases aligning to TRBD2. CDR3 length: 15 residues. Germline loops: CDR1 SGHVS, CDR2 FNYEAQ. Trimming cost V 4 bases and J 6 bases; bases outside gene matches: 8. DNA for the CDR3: TGTGCCAGCAGCTCGGGACTAGTTTCGGCCAATGAGCAGTTCTTC. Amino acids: CASSSGLVSANEQFF.

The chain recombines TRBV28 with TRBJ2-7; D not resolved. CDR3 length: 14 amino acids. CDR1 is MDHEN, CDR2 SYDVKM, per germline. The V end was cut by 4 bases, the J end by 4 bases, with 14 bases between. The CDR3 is CASSSPGRVYEQYF. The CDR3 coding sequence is TGTGCCAGCAGTTCCCCCGGACGGGTTTACGAGCAGTACTTC.

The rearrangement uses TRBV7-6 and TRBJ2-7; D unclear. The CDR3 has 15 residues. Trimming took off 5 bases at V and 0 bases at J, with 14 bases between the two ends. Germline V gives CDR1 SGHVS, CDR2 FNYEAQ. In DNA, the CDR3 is TGTGCCAGCAGCGACGAAGGACGAAGCTCCTACGAGCAGTACTTC. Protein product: CASSDEGRSSYEQYF.

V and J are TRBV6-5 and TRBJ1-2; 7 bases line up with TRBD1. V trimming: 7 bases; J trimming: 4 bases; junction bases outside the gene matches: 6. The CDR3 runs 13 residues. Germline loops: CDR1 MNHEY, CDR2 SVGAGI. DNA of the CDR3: TGTGCCAGCAAGGGGGCTTGGATCTATGGCTACACCTTC. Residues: CASKGAWIYGYTF.

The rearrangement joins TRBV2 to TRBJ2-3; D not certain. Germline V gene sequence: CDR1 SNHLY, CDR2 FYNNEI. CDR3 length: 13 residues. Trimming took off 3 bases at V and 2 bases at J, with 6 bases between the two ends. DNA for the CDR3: TGTGCCAGCAGTGACACGTCCACAGATACGCAGTATTTT. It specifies CASSDTSTDTQYF.

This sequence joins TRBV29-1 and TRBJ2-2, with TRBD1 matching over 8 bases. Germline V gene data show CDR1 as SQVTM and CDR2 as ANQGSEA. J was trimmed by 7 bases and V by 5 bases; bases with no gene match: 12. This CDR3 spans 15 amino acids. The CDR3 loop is CSVTLRTGIVGELFF. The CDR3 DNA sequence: TGCAGCGTTACACTTCGGACAGGGATCGTCGGGGAGCTGTTTTTT.

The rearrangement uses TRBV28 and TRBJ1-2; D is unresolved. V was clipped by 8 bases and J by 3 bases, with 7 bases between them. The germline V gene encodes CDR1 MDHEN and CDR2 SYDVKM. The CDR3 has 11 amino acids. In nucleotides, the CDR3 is TGTGCCAGCTCAGGAGACTATGGCTACACCTTC. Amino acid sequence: CASSGDYGYTF.